This TCR delta chain is drawn from a study of DNA immune sequencing with unique molecular identifiers (dated by TCRdb to 2019 to 2021). Background for the entire study: Using immunomagnetic cell separation, gammadelta T cells were enriched from buffy coats, and the genomic DNA of these cells was sequenced. Fluorescence-activated cell sorting was used to enrich gammadelta T cells from the PBMC of roughly nine healthy individuals. For the enriched versus non-enriched comparison, around 98 ng enriched gammadelta T-cell DNA and about 1.1 ug non-enriched PBMC DNA were sequenced. The study developed and validated an ultrasensitive DNA-based TRD repertoire sequencing method using PCR-introduced unique molecular identifiers. The method was checked using synthetic reference molecules and blood samples from healthy people. All donors were healthy people, and fewer than eleven of the donors were profiled using sorted gammadelta T cells from peripheral blood.

Broad study findings and their caveats: Novel TRD sequences not targeted by the primers cannot be detected with the primer-based approach. Among clonotypes in healthy donors, the most frequent TRD rearrangement was TRDV2 paired with TRDJ1. Healthy donors differed in TRD repertoire diversity, and several donors were highly oligoclonal, meaning the top 5 clonotypes made up more than half of productive molecules.

CDR1 TVYSNPD and CDR2 GDNSRS are derived from the germline V gene (reference sequence). The junction shows trimming of 2 bases on V and 0 bases on J, and the gene matches do not reach 33 bases of it. The CDR3 sequence holds 23 residues, the cysteine and phenylalanine included. Only the CDR3 part of the read is kept: 69 bases, read in frame from the first base. The library was obtained by multiplex PCR. A 32-plex assay with primers for all 8 TRDV and 4 TRDJ genes covering the CDR3 was used to amplify genomic DNA. During roughly 3 cycles of barcoding PCR, a 12-nucleotide UMI was attached, and a second PCR using Illumina adapter primers followed. AMPure XP beads were used to purify the libraries, and library quality was checked on a Fragment Analyzer using the HS NGS Fragment kit. Sequencing was run on an Illumina MiniSeq mid-output kit with roughly 20% PhiX and 150 cycles of paired-end reads. In the paper's pipeline: MIGEC version 1.2.9 was used to process reads, grouping reads by UMI and building error-corrected consensus sequences. Modified VDJtools version 1.2.1 scripts and the tcR R package were used for post-processing. With CATT, TCRdb called clones again from the public reads; duplicate DNA rows were later joined. TCRdb, rather than the study authors, made the V and J calls. The sample contains some 2,500 delta-chain clones, more than 7.5% of them found a single time. Approximately 51% of the sample goes to the ten largest clones.

In regard to this clone: No antigen is known for it. No much larger clone exists at a distance of one base, and base qualities are not known.

The chain employs TRDV3 and TRDJ1; 7 of the junction bases match TRDD2. The J gene, left out of TCRdb, was set here by checking the DNA against germline. Sequencing input: gamma-delta T cells enriched from blood buffy coat, or unenriched PBMCs (not recorded which). The source of this sequence is a human donor in good health. The DNA sequence is given as TGTGCCTTTCGGGCCTCATTCCTACTCCACCGTAAAGCGTCCTTTCGGGACACCGATAAACTCATCTTT. This encodes CAFRASFLLHRKASFRDTDKLIF.